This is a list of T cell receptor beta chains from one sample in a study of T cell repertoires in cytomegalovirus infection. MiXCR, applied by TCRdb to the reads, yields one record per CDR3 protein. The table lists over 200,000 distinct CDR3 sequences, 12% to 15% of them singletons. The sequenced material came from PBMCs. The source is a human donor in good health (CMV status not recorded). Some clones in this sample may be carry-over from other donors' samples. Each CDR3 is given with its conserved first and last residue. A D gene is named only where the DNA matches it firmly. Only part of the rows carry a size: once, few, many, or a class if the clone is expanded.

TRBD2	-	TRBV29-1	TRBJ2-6	CSVERTSWIPGANVLTF	TGCAGCGTTGAAAGGACTAGCTGGATACCTGGGGCCAACGTCCTGACTTTC
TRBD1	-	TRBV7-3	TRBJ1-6	CASSGPTGEASPLHF	TGTGCCAGCAGCGGGCCGACAGGGGAGGCATCACCCCTCCACTTT
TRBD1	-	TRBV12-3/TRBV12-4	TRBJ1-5	CASSRQGRGNQPQHF	TGTGCCAGCAGCAGACAGGGACGGGGCAATCAGCCCCAGCATTTT
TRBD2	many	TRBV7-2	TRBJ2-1	CASSLSGRAGNEQFF	TGTGCCAGCAGCTTGAGCGGGAGGGCAGGGAATGAGCAGTTCTTC
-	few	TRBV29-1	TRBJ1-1	CSILRRLGSEAFF	TGCAGCATCCTCAGGAGATTAGGGTCTGAAGCTTTCTTT
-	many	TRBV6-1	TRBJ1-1	CASSEAEAFF	TGTGCCAGCAGTGAAGCTGAAGCTTTCTTT
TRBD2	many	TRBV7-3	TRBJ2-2	CASSLGVLAGEVGELFF	TGTGCCAGCAGCCTGGGGGTCCTAGCGGGAGAGGTCGGGGAGCTGTTTTTT
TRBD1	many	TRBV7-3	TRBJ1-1	CASSLRQGGRMNTEAFF	TGTGCCAGCAGCTTACGGCAGGGGGGGCGTATGAACACTGAAGCTTTCTTT
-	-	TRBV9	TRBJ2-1	CASSVRENEQFF	TGTGCCAGCAGCGTCAGGGAGAATGAGCAGTTCTTC
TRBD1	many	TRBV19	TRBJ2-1	CASTDMGGQGKYNEQFF	TGTGCCAGTACCGATATGGGGGGACAGGGGAAATACAATGAGCAGTTCTTC